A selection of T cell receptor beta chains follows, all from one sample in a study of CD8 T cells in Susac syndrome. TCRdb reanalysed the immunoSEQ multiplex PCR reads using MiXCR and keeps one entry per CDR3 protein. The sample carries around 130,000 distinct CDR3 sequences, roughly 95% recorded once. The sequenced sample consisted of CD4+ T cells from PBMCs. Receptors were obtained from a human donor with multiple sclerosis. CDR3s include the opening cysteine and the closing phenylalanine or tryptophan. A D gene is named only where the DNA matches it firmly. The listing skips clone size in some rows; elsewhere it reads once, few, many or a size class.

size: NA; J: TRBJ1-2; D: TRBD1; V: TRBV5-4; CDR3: CASSTTGGNYGYTF; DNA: TGTGCCAGCAGTACCACAGGGGGCAACTATGGCTACACCTTC
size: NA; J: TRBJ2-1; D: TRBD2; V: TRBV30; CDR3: CAWSVLAGGQFF; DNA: TGTGCCTGGAGTGTACTAGCGGGGGGGCAGTTCTTC
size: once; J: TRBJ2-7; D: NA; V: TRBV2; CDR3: CASTYGQTTYEQYF; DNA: TGTGCCAGCACATATGGACAGACCACATACGAGCAGTACTTC
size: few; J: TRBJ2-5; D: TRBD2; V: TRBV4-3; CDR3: CASSQQAGGSGTQYF; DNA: TGCGCCAGCAGCCAACAAGCGGGGGGGTCCGGGACCCAGTACTTC
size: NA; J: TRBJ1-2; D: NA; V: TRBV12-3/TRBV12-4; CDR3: CASSFPGMNYGYTF; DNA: TGTGCCAGCAGTTTTCCAGGGATGAACTATGGCTACACCTTC
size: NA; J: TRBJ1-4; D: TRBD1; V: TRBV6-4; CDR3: CASPGQCNEKLFF; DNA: TGTGCCAGTCCGGGACAGTGCAACGAAAAACTGTTTTTT
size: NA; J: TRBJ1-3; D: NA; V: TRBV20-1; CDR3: CSASWGGSGNTIYF; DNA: TGCAGTGCTAGCTGGGGAGGTTCTGGAAACACCATATATTTT
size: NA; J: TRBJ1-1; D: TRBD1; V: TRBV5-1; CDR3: CASSFTTGQGFLETNTEAFF; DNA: TGCGCCAGCAGCTTTACTACGGGACAGGGGTTTTTGGAGACGAACACTGAAGCTTTCTTT
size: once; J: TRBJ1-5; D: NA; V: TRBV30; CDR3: CAWSVGGEQPQHF; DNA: TGTGCCTGGAGTGTAGGTGGGGAACAGCCCCAGCATTTT
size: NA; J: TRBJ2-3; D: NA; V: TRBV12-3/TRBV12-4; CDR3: CASTTSDTQYF; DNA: TGTGCCAGCACCACGTCAGATACGCAGTATTTT
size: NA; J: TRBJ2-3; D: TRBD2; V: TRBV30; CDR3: CAQGLALSTDTQYF; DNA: TGTGCCCAGGGACTAGCACTTTCCACAGATACGCAGTATTTT
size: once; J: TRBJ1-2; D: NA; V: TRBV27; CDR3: CALHWRNYGYTF; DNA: TGTGCCTTACACTGGCGGAACTATGGCTACACCTTC
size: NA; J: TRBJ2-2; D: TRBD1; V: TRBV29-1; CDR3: CSAGTGGVTGELFF; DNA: TGCAGCGCCGGGACAGGGGGAGTCACCGGGGAGCTGTTTTTT
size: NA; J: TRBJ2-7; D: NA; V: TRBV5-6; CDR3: CASIFRDEQYF; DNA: TGTGCCAGCATTTTTAGGGACGAGCAGTACTTC
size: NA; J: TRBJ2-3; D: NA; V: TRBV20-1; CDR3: CSALNRGGPGDTQYF; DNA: TGCAGTGCCCTAAACAGGGGGGGACCCGGAGATACGCAGTATTTT
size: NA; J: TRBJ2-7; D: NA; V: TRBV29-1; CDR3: CSVPNPRPGGAYEQYF; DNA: TGCAGCGTCCCTAACCCCCGGCCCGGCGGCGCCTACGAGCAGTACTTC
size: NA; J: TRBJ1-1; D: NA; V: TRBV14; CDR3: CASSQNTGRTEAFF; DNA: TGTGCCAGCAGCCAAAACACAGGGCGTACTGAAGCTTTCTTT
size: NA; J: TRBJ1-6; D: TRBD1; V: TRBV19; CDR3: CASSTSGTGGSPLHF; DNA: TGTGCCAGTAGTACCTCCGGGACAGGGGGTTCACCCCTCCACTTT
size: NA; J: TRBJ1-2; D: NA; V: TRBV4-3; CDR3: CASSHPGRSDYGYTF; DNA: TGCGCCAGCAGCCATCCGGGACGGAGCGACTATGGCTACACCTTC
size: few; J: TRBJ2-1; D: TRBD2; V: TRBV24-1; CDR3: CATSDPASGSYNEQFF; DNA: TGTGCCACCAGTGATCCCGCTAGCGGGTCTTACAATGAGCAGTTCTTC
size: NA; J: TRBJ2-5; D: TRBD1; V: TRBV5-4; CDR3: CASSSGGPWETQYF; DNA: TGTGCCAGCAGCTCAGGGGGCCCGTGGGAGACCCAGTACTTC
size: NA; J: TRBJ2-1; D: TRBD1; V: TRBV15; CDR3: CATSISTRGRYNEQFF; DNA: TGTGCCACCAGCATAAGCACAAGGGGGCGATATAATGAGCAGTTCTTC
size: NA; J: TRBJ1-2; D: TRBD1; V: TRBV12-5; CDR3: CASGRTGDGYTF; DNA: TGTGCTAGTGGGAGGACAGGGGATGGCTACACCTTC
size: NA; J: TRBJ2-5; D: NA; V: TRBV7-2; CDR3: CASSLSTETQYF; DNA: TGTGCCAGCAGCCTTAGTACGGAGACCCAGTACTTC
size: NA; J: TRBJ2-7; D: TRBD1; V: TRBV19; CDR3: CASRYRDRGTYEQYF; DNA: TGTGCCAGTAGGTACCGGGACAGGGGGACCTACGAGCAGTACTTC
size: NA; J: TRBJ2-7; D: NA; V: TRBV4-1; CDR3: CASSQEMPYEQYF; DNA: TGCGCCAGCAGCCAAGAGATGCCCTACGAGCAGTACTTC
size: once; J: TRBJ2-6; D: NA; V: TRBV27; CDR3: CASSPLTGASGANVLTF; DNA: TGTGCCAGCAGTCCCCTGACAGGAGCCTCTGGGGCCAACGTCCTGACTTTC
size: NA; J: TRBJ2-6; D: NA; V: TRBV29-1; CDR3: CSVALSGANVLTF; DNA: TGCAGCGTTGCCCTCTCTGGGGCCAACGTCCTGACTTTC
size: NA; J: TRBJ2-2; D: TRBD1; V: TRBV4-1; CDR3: CASGRQGNTGELFF; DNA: TGCGCCAGCGGACGACAGGGAAACACCGGGGAGCTGTTTTTT
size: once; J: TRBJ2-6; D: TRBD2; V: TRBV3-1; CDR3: CASSQFGSGGTSGANVLTF; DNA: TGTGCCAGCAGCCAATTCGGTAGCGGGGGAACCTCTGGGGCCAACGTCCTGACTTTC
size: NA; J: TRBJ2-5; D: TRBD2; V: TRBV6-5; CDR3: CASSYSSTSGRAETQYF; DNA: TGTGCCAGCAGTTACTCGAGCACTAGCGGGAGAGCGGAGACCCAGTACTTC
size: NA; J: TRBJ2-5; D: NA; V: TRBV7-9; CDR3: CASSPRGGFGETQYF; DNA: TGTGCCAGCAGCCCCCGAGGGGGATTTGGAGAGACCCAGTACTTC
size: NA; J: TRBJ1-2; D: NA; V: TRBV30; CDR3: CAWSANHGYTF; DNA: TGTGCCTGGAGTGCAAACCATGGCTACACCTTC
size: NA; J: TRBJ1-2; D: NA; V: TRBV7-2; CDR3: CASSFSGRSYGYTF; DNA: TGTGCCAGCAGCTTTAGTGGACGGAGCTATGGCTACACCTTC